The rows below give T cell receptor beta chains drawn from one sample of a study of CD8 T cells in ankylosing spondylitis. MiXCR was run by TCRdb on the 5' RACE reads, yielding one entry per CDR3 protein. The table has a few hundred thousand distinct CDR3 sequences, 20% to 30% seen once. The source material was blood, either unsorted or a sorted T cell fraction (not recorded which). The receptors originated from a male donor with ankylosing spondylitis or in good health (not recorded which). Each CDR3 is given with its conserved first and last residue. A D gene is named only where the DNA matches it firmly. Part of the rows lack a size; the others show once, few, many or a class for expanded clones.

cdr3_length clone_size j_call v_call d_call cdr3_nt cdr3_aa
13 NA TRBJ2-5 TRBV4-1 NA TGCGCCAGCAGCCAAGCATTGGGGGAGACCCAGTACTTC CASSQALGETQYF
14 many TRBJ1-4 TRBV7-6 NA TGTGCCAGCAGCTTTTTGGGGGCTAATGAAAAACTGTTTTTT CASSFLGANEKLFF
15 NA TRBJ2-2 TRBV20-1 NA TGCAGTGCTAGAGATCCAGCGTTGAGGACCGGGGAGCTGTTTTTT CSARDPALRTGELFF
18 NA TRBJ2-7 TRBV6-5 NA TGTGCCAGCAGTTACTCTAGGGGTTGGGTACAGGGTAACGACGAGCAGTACTTC CASSYSRGWVQGNDEQYF
18 NA TRBJ2-2 TRBV20-1 TRBD1 TGCAGTGCTAGAGTCCCTCCCGCGGGACAGGGTTGGACCGGGGAGCTGTTTTTT CSARVPPAGQGWTGELFF
16 many TRBJ1-3 TRBV7-8 NA TGTGCCAGCAGCTTTGGAAAGACAAACTCTGGAAACACCATATATTTT CASSFGKTNSGNTIYF
14 NA TRBJ2-3 TRBV6-1 NA TGTGCCACCCAGGAGGCGACTCACACAGATACGCAGTATTTT CATQEATHTDTQYF
15 NA TRBJ2-3 TRBV12-3/TRBV12-4 NA TGTGCCAGCAGTTTAATGGGTGTGGGTGCAGATACGCAGTATTTT CASSLMGVGADTQYF
13 NA TRBJ2-7 TRBV3-1 NA TGTGCCAGCAGCCCCTCCCGGGGGTACGAGCAGTACTTC CASSPSRGYEQYF
13 few TRBJ1-5 TRBV7-2 TRBD1 TGTGCCAGCAGCGGCCAGGGGGTCCAGCCCCAGCATTTT CASSGQGVQPQHF
13 many TRBJ2-1 TRBV6-6 NA TGTGCCAGCAGTCTTAGGTGGAGGGATGAGCAGTTCTTC CASSLRWRDEQFF
14 few TRBJ2-7 TRBV20-1 TRBD2 TGCAGTGCTGGTTGGGGCGGGAGCCCCCACGAGCAGTACTTC CSAGWGGSPHEQYF
15 NA TRBJ2-7 TRBV6-1 NA TGTGCCAGCACGGTTGGCGGTCATCCCCCCTACGAGCAGTACTTC CASTVGGHPPYEQYF
15 few TRBJ2-7 TRBV6-5 NA TGTGCCAGCAGTTACCAGGCAGCCTACTCCTACGAGCAGTACTTC CASSYQAAYSYEQYF
13 NA TRBJ2-5 TRBV10-3 NA TGTGCCATCAGCCAACTAGAAAAAGAGACCCAGTACTTC CAISQLEKETQYF
13 NA TRBJ2-1 TRBV20-1 TRBD2 TGCAGTGCTACTAGCGGGCCAGCCAATGAGCAGTTCTTC CSATSGPANEQFF
10 NA TRBJ2-5 TRBV12-3/TRBV12-4 NA TGTGCCAGCAGTTTAAAGACCCAGTACTTC CASSLKTQYF
11 NA TRBJ2-3 TRBV20-1 NA TGCAGTGCGGGATTAGCAGATACGCAGTATTTT CSAGLADTQYF
16 many TRBJ2-4 TRBV20-1 NA TGCAGTGCCGACGGTGGGGGGGCCCTAGCCAAAAACATTCAGTACTTC CSADGGGALAKNIQYF
14 few TRBJ2-5 TRBV28 TRBD2 TGTGCCAGCCGGGGACTAGACCCGCAAGAGACCCAGTACTTC CASRGLDPQETQYF
15 few TRBJ2-1 TRBV6-2/TRBV6-3 NA TGTGCCAGCAGCGTTACTACTAGCTCCTACAATGAGCAGTTCTTC CASSVTTSSYNEQFF
16 NA TRBJ2-1 TRBV12-3/TRBV12-4 TRBD1 TGTGCCAGCAGTTTAGAGGGACAGGGTTTTGACAATGAGCAGTTCTTC CASSLEGQGFDNEQFF
14 many TRBJ1-5 TRBV7-8 NA TGTGCCAGCAGCTTAGGGTGGGGGGAGAAGCCCCAGCATTTT CASSLGWGEKPQHF
17 NA TRBJ2-7 TRBV11-3 TRBD2 TGTGCCAGCAGCTTATCATTGTCCTTCAGCGGGGGCTACGAGCAGTACTTC CASSLSLSFSGGYEQYF
12 few TRBJ2-1 TRBV29-1 NA TGCAGCGCCTTGGGTATGGACAGTAGCAGTTTCTTC CSALGMDSSSFF
11 many TRBJ2-1 TRBV29-1 NA TGCAGCGTTGCCTTCACGGGTGAGCAGTTCTTC CSVAFTGEQFF
15 few TRBJ2-3 TRBV20-1 TRBD1 TGCAGTGCTGGCCCCAGGGGGCGTTTGACAGATACGCAGTATTTT CSAGPRGRLTDTQYF
16 NA TRBJ2-7 TRBV4-2 TRBD2 TGTGCCAGCAGCCGTGGACTAGCGGGGGGGCCCCACGAGCAGTACTTC CASSRGLAGGPHEQYF
14 many TRBJ1-2 TRBV5-1 TRBD1 TGCGCCAGCAGCTCCGGACAGGGGGACTCTGGCTACACCTTC CASSSGQGDSGYTF
13 few TRBJ1-2 TRBV10-3 NA TGTGCCATCACTGACGGCCAAAACTATGGCTACACCTTC CAITDGQNYGYTF